This T cell receptor beta chain is from a study of vaccination effects on CD4 cells after COVID-19 (dated by TCRdb to the early 2020s). Regarding the study in general: Each participant got two doses of an mRNA SARS-CoV-2 vaccine, either BNT162b2 or mRNA-1273. In the study, cultures from other donors were sequenced using the Oncomine TCR Beta short-read assay on an Illumina iSeq 100. SARS-CoV-2 spike-specific CD4+ TCR repertoires were compared before and after mRNA vaccination in COVID-19 convalescent patients and in infection-naive vaccine recipients. Altogether, around 11 COVID-19 convalescent patients and 4 SARS-CoV-2-naive healthy vaccine recipients made up the full study. Paper-wide results and their limitations: Limitations of the study were the small number of convalescent patients and the absence of early post-infection timepoints. Both infection-induced and vaccine-induced clones contracted markedly at late post-vaccination timepoints, which is consistent with waning T cell responses. In healthy vaccine recipients, vaccine-induced clones were almost all SARS-CoV-2 mono-reactive, with only 1 of 255 cross-reactive with common cold coronaviruses.

On this clone: It lacks a known antigen. Base qualities are missing; no much larger clone stands one base away.

In the ViraFEST assay, PBMC were stimulated with viral peptide pools, and TCR sequencing was then used to find antigen-specific CD4+ T cell clonotypes based on their expansion. After 10 to 11 days of culture, CD4+ T cells were isolated with the EasySep CD4+ T cell isolation kit. None of the healthy vaccine recipients had a prior SARS-CoV-2 infection, which was confirmed by nucleocapsid antibody tests that came back negative both before and after vaccination. Fewer than 2.5 million PBMC per well were cultured in IMDM with about 4.6% human AB serum, 8 to 10 IU/ml IL-2 and gentamicin, plus 10 ug/ml peptides. On days 3 and 7, half of the culture medium was replaced with fresh IL-2-containing medium. Unless otherwise noted, each peptide stimulation condition was cultured in triplicate wells. PBMC were separated from whole blood using Ficoll-Paque Plus gradient centrifugation and were then either cryopreserved at -140C or used fresh. Overlapping peptide pools spanned the spike proteins of SARS-CoV-2 and the common cold coronaviruses HCoV-NL63, HCoV-OC43 and HCoV-229E. The QIAamp micro DNA kit was used to extract genomic DNA from the cultured CD4+ T cells.

Taken from the germline V gene, the CDR1 and CDR2 loops are KGHDR and SFDVKD. The CDR3 holds 15 amino acids from the cysteine to the phenylalanine. Only CDR3 DNA remains: 45 bases, in frame from the first base. Cut back by 3 bases and 5 bases, the V and J ends lie 14 bases apart. Library method: the immunoSEQ multiplex PCR assay. DNA from the cultured and isolated CD4+ T cells underwent TCR beta CDR3 sequencing. Per the source publication's procedure: Non-productive TCR sequences were removed, reads were trimmed to the CDR3 region, and CDR3s of at least 7 amino acids were retained. The MANAFEST web app was used to pick out antigen-specific clonotypes by comparing their expansion in peptide wells with that in reference cultures. Positive clones required FDR<0.05 expansion versus reference and all other wells, odds ratio above 5, and frequency above 0.1% in two replicate wells. Cross-reactive clonotypes were defined as significantly expanded in SARS-CoV-2 spike wells and in at least one common cold coronavirus spike condition. Using the stringdist R package, CDR3 similarity was measured by Levenshtein distance, and unrooted trees were constructed with ape in R 3.6.1. TCRdb provides this immuneACCESS table in a form limited to in-frame rearrangements. Some clones are lacking; in checked studies, under half of them reflect an unresolved V gene, and why the rest are absent is not known. D and trimming come from the DNA, and the V and J calls and clone size come from that table. The sample table records tens of thousands of clones; around 77% of these occur just once. The ten largest account for about 3.1% of the sample.

This sequence originates from a human donor who received a COVID-19 vaccine. The material sequenced was CD4+ T cells from PBMCs cultured with HCoV-NL63 spike peptides, taken before COVID-19 vaccination. The cell subset or site label corresponds to: HCoV-NL63 spike overlapping peptide pool stimulation. The sequence joins TRBV24-1 to TRBJ2-3; the best D guess is TRBD1, with 5 bases matching. The CDR3 region: CATSDPRTTVDTQYF. The DNA sequence is as follows: TGTGCCACCAGTGATCCCCGGACAACTGTAGATACGCAGTATTTT.